These T cell receptor beta chains were read from a single sample in a study of cytomegalovirus exposure and HLA in healthy donors. Clones were sequenced by immunoSEQ multiplex PCR, and TCRdb holds only the in-frame ones, with some missing. The repertoire holds 85,000 to 120,000 clones, with approximately 82% as singletons. The specimen was PBMCs. The receptors here all came from a man aged 40-55 years in good health and CMV-seronegative. The CDR3 runs from the conserved cysteine through the conserved F or W. The order of the fields is D gene, V gene, J gene, clone size, CDR3 protein, CDR3 DNA. A D gene is named only where the DNA matches it firmly. A clone size is listed for some rows: how often the clone was seen (once, few, many), or a class if it is expanded.

-	TRBV7-2	TRBJ2-3	once	CASSGRRTATDTQYF	TGTGCCAGCAGCGGCCGAAGGACAGCAACAGATACGCAGTATTTT
-	TRBV7-8	TRBJ2-1	few	CASSFEGDGDEQFF	TGTGCCAGCAGCTTTGAGGGGGACGGCGATGAGCAGTTCTTC
-	TRBV15	TRBJ1-2	few	CATSRQTGFYGYTF	TGTGCCACCAGCAGACAAACAGGTTTCTACGGCTACACCTTC
TRBD1	TRBV7-3	TRBJ1-1	-	CASSPHRGNTEAFF	TGTGCCAGCAGCCCCCACAGGGGGAACACTGAAGCTTTCTTT
-	TRBV2	TRBJ1-1	-	CASSASRGTEAFF	TGTGCCAGCAGCGCCTCCCGGGGGACTGAAGCTTTCTTT
TRBD2	TRBV5-1	TRBJ2-1	-	CASGIDSGNYNEQFF	TGCGCCAGCGGAATAGATAGCGGGAACTACAATGAGCAGTTCTTC
-	TRBV4-1	TRBJ1-1	few	CASSQGQMNTEAFF	TGCGCCAGCAGCCAAGGACAGATGAACACTGAAGCTTTCTTT
-	TRBV19	TRBJ2-6	few	CASNAGRDSGANVLTF	TGTGCCAGTAACGCGGGACGGGACTCTGGGGCCAACGTCCTGACTTTC
-	TRBV5-6	TRBJ1-1	-	CASSLAGAGFVTEAFF	TGTGCCAGCAGCTTGGCAGGGGCAGGGTTCGTGACTGAAGCTTTCTTT
-	TRBV7-9	TRBJ2-7	-	CSSSLGVGTRAYEQYF	TGTTCCAGCAGCTTAGGTGTAGGGACACGGGCCTACGAGCAGTACTTC
-	TRBV5-4	TRBJ2-3	-	CASSSLLGVPDTQYF	TGTGCCAGCAGCTCGCTCCTAGGAGTTCCAGATACGCAGTATTTT
TRBD1	TRBV5-6	TRBJ1-2	-	CASSHRDRSFFYGYTF	TGTGCCAGCAGCCACCGGGACAGGTCCTTCTTTTATGGCTACACCTTC
TRBD1	TRBV6-5	TRBJ1-2	-	CASSYYTTGSVGYTF	TGTGCCAGCAGTTATTATACGACAGGGTCGGTTGGCTACACCTTC
TRBD2	TRBV7-9	TRBJ2-5	few	CASSLGLAGGNRQETQYF	TGTGCCAGCAGCTTAGGACTAGCGGGGGGCAATCGGCAGGAGACCCAGTACTTC
TRBD1	TRBV5-6	TRBJ2-1	-	CASSLVFRQGSYNEQFF	TGTGCCAGCAGCTTGGTTTTTAGACAGGGGTCCTACAATGAGCAGTTCTTC
TRBD1	TRBV7-2	TRBJ1-2	-	CASSPQGQVYGYTF	TGTGCCAGCAGCCCCCAGGGACAGGTCTATGGCTACACCTTC
TRBD2	TRBV2	TRBJ2-1	-	CASSEAEASGVYNEQFF	TGTGCCAGCAGTGAAGCGGAGGCTAGCGGGGTCTACAATGAGCAGTTCTTC
TRBD1	TRBV19	TRBJ2-7	few	CASSIRPGGSYEQYF	TGTGCCAGTAGTATCAGGCCAGGGGGCTCCTACGAGCAGTACTTC
-	TRBV21-1	TRBJ2-7	-	CASSKEGSDYEQYF	TGTGCCAGCAGCAAAGAGGGTAGCGACTACGAGCAGTACTTC
TRBD1	TRBV2	TRBJ1-5	few	CASRGQRNQPQHF	TGTGCCAGCAGGGGACAGAGGAATCAGCCCCAGCATTTT
TRBD2	TRBV5-6	TRBJ2-7	few	CASSTVAGVDEQYF	TGTGCCAGCAGCACCGTAGCGGGGGTTGACGAGCAGTACTTC
-	TRBV7-2	TRBJ2-5	once	CASSLARPGTGRETQYF	TGTGCCAGCAGCTTAGCTCGCCCGGGGACTGGCAGAGAGACCCAGTACTTC
-	TRBV19	TRBJ2-7	-	CASSIGGHPYEQYF	TGTGCCAGTAGTATAGGTGGACATCCTTACGAGCAGTACTTC
-	TRBV6-1	TRBJ1-4	-	CASSGQETNEKLFF	TGTGCCAGCAGTGGCCAGGAAACTAATGAAAAACTGTTTTTT
-	TRBV6-5	TRBJ2-2	-	CASRQNTGELFF	TGTGCCAGCAGACAGAACACCGGGGAGCTGTTTTTT
-	TRBV5-1	TRBJ2-7	once	CASRPGSSSYEQYF	TGCGCCAGCAGACCCGGGAGCAGCTCCTACGAGCAGTACTTC
TRBD1	TRBV10-2	TRBJ2-5	-	CASRPGGQETQYF	TGCGCCAGCAGACCAGGGGGCCAAGAGACCCAGTACTTC
-	TRBV2	TRBJ1-1	-	CASRTREMNTEAFF	TGTGCCAGCAGGACCCGGGAGATGAACACTGAAGCTTTCTTT
-	TRBV21-1	TRBJ2-7	-	CASNTGLEQYF	TGTGCCAGCAACACAGGGCTCGAGCAGTACTTC
TRBD2	TRBV15	TRBJ2-3	-	CATSRNSGGRVDTQYF	TGTGCCACCAGCAGAAACAGCGGGGGGAGGGTAGATACGCAATATTTT
TRBD2	TRBV9	TRBJ2-5	-	CASSGWASGRETQYF	TGTGCCAGCAGTGGATGGGCTAGCGGGAGAGAGACCCAGTACTTC
TRBD1	TRBV5-1	TRBJ2-7	-	CASSLAGQGFGEQYF	TGCGCCAGCAGCTTGGCCGGACAGGGATTCGGGGAGCAGTACTTC
-	TRBV27	TRBJ2-5	-	CASSLAGAETQYF	TGTGCCAGCAGTTTAGCGGGGGCAGAGACCCAGTACTTC
-	TRBV11-3	TRBJ1-1	once	CASSLDGGTEAFF	TGTGCCAGCAGCTTAGACGGTGGCACTGAAGCTTTCTTT
TRBD1	TRBV5-1	TRBJ2-3	-	CASSADRGSTDTQYF	TGCGCCAGCAGCGCGGACAGGGGTAGCACAGATACGCAGTATTTT
-	TRBV7-9	TRBJ2-7	few	CSSSLGLNRDKSSYEQYF	TGTTCCAGCAGCTTAGGTTTGAATCGGGACAAATCGTCCTACGAGCAGTACTTC
-	TRBV19	TRBJ1-5	-	CASSIGGHSNQPQHF	TGTGCCAGTAGTATTGGTGGCCATAGCAATCAGCCCCAGCATTTT
-	TRBV4-1	TRBJ1-4	medium-sized	CASSSPRGKLFF	TGCGCCAGCAGCTCCCCCAGGGGAAAACTGTTTTTT
TRBD1	TRBV4-2	TRBJ1-4	few	CASRGDRGFVEKLFF	TGTGCCAGCAGAGGGGACAGGGGCTTTGTTGAAAAACTGTTTTTT
TRBD1	TRBV2	TRBJ1-1	few	CASSRQGQGATEAFF	TGTGCCAGCAGCCGGCAGGGACAGGGGGCCACTGAAGCTTTCTTT
TRBD1	TRBV5-8	TRBJ1-4	few	CASSLGQGEEKLFF	TGTGCCAGCAGCTTGGGACAGGGTGAGGAAAAACTGTTTTTT
-	TRBV21-1	TRBJ2-7	few	CASSKKAGRQDSYEQYF	TGTGCCAGCAGCAAAAAGGCGGGTAGACAGGACTCCTACGAGCAGTACTTC
-	TRBV11-1	TRBJ2-7	-	CASSLVQAYEQYF	TGTGCTAGCAGCTTAGTCCAGGCCTACGAGCAGTACTTC
TRBD1	TRBV5-1	TRBJ2-2	few	CASSLATGAGTGELFF	TGCGCCAGCAGCTTGGCCACAGGGGCCGGAACCGGGGAGCTGTTTTTT
TRBD1	TRBV6-1	TRBJ1-5	few	CASSAQTGGGPQHF	TGTGCCAGCAGTGCCCAGACAGGGGGAGGGCCCCAGCATTTT
TRBD2	TRBV7-8	TRBJ2-7	-	CASSTSDRSSYEQYF	TGTGCCAGCAGCACTAGCGATAGGAGCTCCTACGAGCAGTACTTC
TRBD1	TRBV7-2	TRBJ1-1	-	CASSSPTGGLNTEAFF	TGTGCCAGCAGCTCTCCAACAGGGGGCTTGAACACTGAAGCTTTCTTT
-	TRBV2	TRBJ1-6	once	CASSFRGENSLLHF	TGTGCCAGCAGCTTCAGGGGTGAGAATTCACTCCTCCACTTT
TRBD2	TRBV4-2	TRBJ2-3	many	CASSQDLTSGGTSTDTQYF	TGTGCCAGCAGCCAAGATTTGACTAGCGGGGGGACTAGCACAGATACGCAGTATTTT
-	TRBV5-4	TRBJ1-2	-	CASSSGGGYNYGYTF	TGTGCCAGCAGCTCTGGGGGGGGCTATAACTATGGCTACACCTTC
-	TRBV4-1	TRBJ2-7	few	CASSPGLLGDYEQYF	TGCGCCAGCAGCCCGGGACTTTTGGGGGACTACGAGCAGTACTTC
-	TRBV29-1	TRBJ1-1	-	CSVRGGGNTEAFF	TGCAGCGTTAGGGGGGGTGGGAACACTGAAGCTTTCTTT
TRBD1	TRBV6-1	TRBJ1-1	-	CASSEGTGEEAFF	TGTGCCAGCAGTGAAGGGACAGGGGAGGAAGCTTTCTTT
TRBD2	TRBV5-1	TRBJ2-3	-	CASSPKLAVGTDTQYF	TGCGCCAGCAGCCCAAAACTAGCGGTGGGCACAGATACGCAGTATTTT